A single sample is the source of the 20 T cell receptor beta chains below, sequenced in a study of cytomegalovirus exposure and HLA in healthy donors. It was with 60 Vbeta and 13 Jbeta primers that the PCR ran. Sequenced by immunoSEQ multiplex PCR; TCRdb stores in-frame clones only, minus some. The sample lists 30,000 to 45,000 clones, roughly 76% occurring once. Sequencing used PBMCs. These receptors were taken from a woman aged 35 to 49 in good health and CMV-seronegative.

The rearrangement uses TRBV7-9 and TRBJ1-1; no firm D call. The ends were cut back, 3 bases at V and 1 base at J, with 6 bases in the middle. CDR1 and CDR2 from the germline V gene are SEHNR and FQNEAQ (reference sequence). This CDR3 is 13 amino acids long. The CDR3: CASSLSGNTEAFF. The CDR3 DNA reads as TGTGCCAGCAGCTTGTCAGGGAACACTGAAGCTTTCTTT.

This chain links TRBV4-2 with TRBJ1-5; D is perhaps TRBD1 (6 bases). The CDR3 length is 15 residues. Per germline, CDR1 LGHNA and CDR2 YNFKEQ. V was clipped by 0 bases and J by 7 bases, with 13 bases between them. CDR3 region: CASSQDQGSRQPQHF. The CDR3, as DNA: TGTGCCAGCAGCCAAGATCAGGGGAGCCGGCAGCCCCAGCATTTT.

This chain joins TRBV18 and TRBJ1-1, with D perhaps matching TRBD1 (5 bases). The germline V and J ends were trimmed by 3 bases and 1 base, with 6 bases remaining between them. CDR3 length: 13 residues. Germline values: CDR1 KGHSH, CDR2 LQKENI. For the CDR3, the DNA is TGTGCCAGCTCACCTACAGGGAACACTGAAGCTTTCTTT. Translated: CASSPTGNTEAFF.

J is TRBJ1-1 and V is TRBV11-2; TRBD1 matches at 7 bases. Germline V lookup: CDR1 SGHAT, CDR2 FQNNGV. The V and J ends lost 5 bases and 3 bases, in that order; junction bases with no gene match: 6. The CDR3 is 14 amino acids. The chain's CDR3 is CASSPTGDDTEAFF. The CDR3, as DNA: TGTGCCAGCAGCCCAACAGGGGATGACACTGAAGCTTTCTTT.

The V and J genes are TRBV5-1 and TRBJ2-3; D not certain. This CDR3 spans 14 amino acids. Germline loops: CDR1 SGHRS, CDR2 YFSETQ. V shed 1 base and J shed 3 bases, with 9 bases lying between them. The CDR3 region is CASSLRVVTDTQYF. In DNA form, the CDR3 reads TGCGCCAGCAGCTTGCGGGTTGTAACAGATACGCAGTATTTT. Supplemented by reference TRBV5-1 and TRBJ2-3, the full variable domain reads KAGVTQTPRYLIKTRGQQVTLSCSPISGHRSVSWYQQTPGQGLQFLFEYFSETQRNKGNFPGRFSGRQFSNSRSEMNVSTLELGDSALYLCASSLRVVTDTQYFGPGTRLTVL.

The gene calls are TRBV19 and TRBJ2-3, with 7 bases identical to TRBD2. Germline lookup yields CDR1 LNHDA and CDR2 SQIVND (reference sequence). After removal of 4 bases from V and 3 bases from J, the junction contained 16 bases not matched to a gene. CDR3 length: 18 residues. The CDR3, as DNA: TGTGCCAGTAGTAGGGGTAGGGCAGCGGGGATTGTAACAGATACGCAGTATTTT. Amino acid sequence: CASSRGRAAGIVTDTQYF. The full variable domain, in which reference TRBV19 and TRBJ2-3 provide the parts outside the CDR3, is DGGITQSPKYLFRKEGQNVTLSCEQNLNHDAMYWYRQDPGQGLRLIYYSQIVNDFQKGDIAEGYSVSREKKESFPLTVTSAQKNPTAFYLCASSRGRAAGIVTDTQYFGPGTRLTVL.

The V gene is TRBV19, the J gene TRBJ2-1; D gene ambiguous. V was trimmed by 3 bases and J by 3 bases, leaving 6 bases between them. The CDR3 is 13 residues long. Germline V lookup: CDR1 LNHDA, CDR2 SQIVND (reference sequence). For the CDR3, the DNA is TGTGCCAGTAGTATTTCTTTCTACAATGAGCAGTTCTTC. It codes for CASSISFYNEQFF.

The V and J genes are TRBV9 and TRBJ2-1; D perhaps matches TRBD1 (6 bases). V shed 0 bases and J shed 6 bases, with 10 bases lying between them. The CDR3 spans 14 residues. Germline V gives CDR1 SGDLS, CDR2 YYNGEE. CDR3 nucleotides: TGTGCCAGCAGCGTAGAGCAGGGGCTCAATGAGCAGTTCTTC. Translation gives CASSVEQGLNEQFF. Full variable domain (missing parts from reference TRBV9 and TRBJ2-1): DSGVTQTPKHLITATGQRVTLRCSPRSGDLSVYWYQQSLDQGLQFLIQYYNGEERAKGNILERFSAQQFPDLHSELNLSSLELGDSALYFCASSVEQGLNEQFFGPGTRLTVL.

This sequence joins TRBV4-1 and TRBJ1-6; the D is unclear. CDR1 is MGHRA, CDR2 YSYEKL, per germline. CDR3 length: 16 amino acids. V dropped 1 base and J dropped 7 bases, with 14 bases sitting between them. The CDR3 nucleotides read TGCGCCAGCAGCCAAGGGCCCGGGTCCCTGAATTCACCCCTCCACTTT. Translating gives CASSQGPGSLNSPLHF.

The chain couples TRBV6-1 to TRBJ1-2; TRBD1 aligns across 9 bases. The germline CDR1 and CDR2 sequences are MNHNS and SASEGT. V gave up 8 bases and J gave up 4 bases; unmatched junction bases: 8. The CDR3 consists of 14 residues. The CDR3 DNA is TGTGCCAGCGGAGTGGGACAGGGCACCTATGGCTACACCTTC. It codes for CASGVGQGTYGYTF.

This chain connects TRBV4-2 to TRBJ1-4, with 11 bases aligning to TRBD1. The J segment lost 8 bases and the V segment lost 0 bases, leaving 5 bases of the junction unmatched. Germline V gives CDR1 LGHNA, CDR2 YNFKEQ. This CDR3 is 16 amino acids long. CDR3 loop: CASSQDPGTGGEKLFF. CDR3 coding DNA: TGTGCCAGCAGCCAAGACCCTGGGACAGGGGGAGAAAAACTGTTTTTT.

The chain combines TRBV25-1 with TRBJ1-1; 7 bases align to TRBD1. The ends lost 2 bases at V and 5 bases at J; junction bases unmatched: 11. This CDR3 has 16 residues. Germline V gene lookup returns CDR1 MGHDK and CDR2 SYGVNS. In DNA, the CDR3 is TGTGCCAGCAGTGAAAGGGGGCAGGGAGTCGGGACTGAAGCTTTCTTT. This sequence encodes CASSERGQGVGTEAFF.

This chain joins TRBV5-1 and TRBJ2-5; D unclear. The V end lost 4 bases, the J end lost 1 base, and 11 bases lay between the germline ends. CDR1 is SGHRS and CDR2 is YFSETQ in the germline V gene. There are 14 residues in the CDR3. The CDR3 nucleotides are TGCGCCAGCAGCACCCAACCCGGCCAAGAGACCCAGTACTTC. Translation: CASSTQPGQETQYF.

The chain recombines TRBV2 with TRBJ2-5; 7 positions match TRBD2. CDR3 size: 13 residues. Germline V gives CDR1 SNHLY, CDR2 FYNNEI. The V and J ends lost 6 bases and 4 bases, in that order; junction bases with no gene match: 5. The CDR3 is CASRATGGETQYF. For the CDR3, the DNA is TGTGCCAGCAGGGCCACGGGAGGAGAGACCCAGTACTTC.

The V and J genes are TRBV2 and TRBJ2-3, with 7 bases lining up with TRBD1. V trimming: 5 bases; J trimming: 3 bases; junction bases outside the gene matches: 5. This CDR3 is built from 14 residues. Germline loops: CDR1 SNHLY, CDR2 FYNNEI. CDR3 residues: CASSIRGLTDTQYF. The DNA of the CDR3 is TGTGCCAGCAGTATCAGGGGGTTGACAGATACGCAGTATTTT.

The chain's CDR3 is CASMARSGGYEKLFF. The CDR3 DNA is TGTGCCAGTATGGCGCGATCCGGAGGATATGAAAAACTGTTTTTT. V is TRBV19 and J is TRBJ1-4, with D hard to call. The V and J ends lost 7 bases and 6 bases respectively, with 18 bases between them. The CDR3 runs 15 residues. Germline V gene lookup returns CDR1 LNHDA and CDR2 SQIVND (reference sequence). Drawing the rest from reference TRBV19 and TRBJ1-4, the complete variable domain is DGGITQSPKYLFRKEGQNVTLSCEQNLNHDAMYWYRQDPGQGLRLIYYSQIVNDFQKGDIAEGYSVSREKKESFPLTVTSAQKNPTAFYLCASMARSGGYEKLFFGSGTQLSVL.

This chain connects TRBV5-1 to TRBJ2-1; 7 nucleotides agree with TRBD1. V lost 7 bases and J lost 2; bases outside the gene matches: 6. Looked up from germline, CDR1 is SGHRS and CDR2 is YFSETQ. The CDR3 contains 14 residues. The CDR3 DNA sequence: TGCGCCAGCCAGAGACAGGGACCCTACAATGAGCAGTTCTTC. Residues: CASQRQGPYNEQFF. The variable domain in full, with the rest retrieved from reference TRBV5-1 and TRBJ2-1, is KAGVTQTPRYLIKTRGQQVTLSCSPISGHRSVSWYQQTPGQGLQFLFEYFSETQRNKGNFPGRFSGRQFSNSRSEMNVSTLELGDSALYLCASQRQGPYNEQFFGPGTRLTVL.

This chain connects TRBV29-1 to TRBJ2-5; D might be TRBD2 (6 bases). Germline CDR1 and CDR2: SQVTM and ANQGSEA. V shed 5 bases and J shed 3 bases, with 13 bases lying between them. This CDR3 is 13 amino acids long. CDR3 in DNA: TGCAGCGTTTATTCTGGGGGGAAAGAGACCCAGTACTTC. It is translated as CSVYSGGKETQYF.

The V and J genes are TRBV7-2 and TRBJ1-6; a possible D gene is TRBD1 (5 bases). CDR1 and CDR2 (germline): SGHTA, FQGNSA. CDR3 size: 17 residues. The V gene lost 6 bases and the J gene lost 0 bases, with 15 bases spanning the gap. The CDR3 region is CASRGGIGSSYNSPLHF. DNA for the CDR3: TGTGCCAGCAGGGGGGGGATAGGGAGCTCCTATAATTCACCCCTCCACTTT. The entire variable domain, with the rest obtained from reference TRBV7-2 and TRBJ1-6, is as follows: GAGVSQSPSNKVTEKGKDVELRCDPISGHTALYWYRQSLGQGLEFLIYFQGNSAPDKSGLPSDRFSAERTGGSVSTLTIQRTQQEDSAVYLCASRGGIGSSYNSPLHFGNGTRLTVT.

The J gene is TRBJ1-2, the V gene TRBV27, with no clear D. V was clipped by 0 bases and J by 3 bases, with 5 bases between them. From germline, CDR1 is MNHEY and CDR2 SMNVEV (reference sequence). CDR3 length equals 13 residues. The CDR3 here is CASSLSRYYGYTF. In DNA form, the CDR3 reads TGTGCCAGCAGTTTATCCAGATACTATGGCTACACCTTC.